This passage covers 21 T cell receptor beta chains from one sample sequenced in a study of OX40 agonist ivuxolimab in advanced cancers. Sequencing used immunoSEQ multiplex PCR; TCRdb keeps in-frame clones, though not all of them. Of some 50,000 clones in the sample, about 87% are singletons; the top ten hold roughly 1.8%. The material sequenced was CD4+ or CD8+ T cells sorted from blood, taken in a trial of the OX40 agonist ivuxolimab. All receptors derive from an adult with an advanced solid tumor such as melanoma, head and neck, liver or kidney cancer.

The chain employs TRBV14 and TRBJ1-2; tentatively, D is TRBD1 (6 bases). Germline CDR1 reads SGHDN; CDR2 reads FVKESK. V shed 4 bases and J shed 2 bases, with 17 bases lying between them. The CDR3 has 16 amino acids. The CDR3 coding sequence is TGTGCCAGCAGCCCAAGCGTAGGACAGAGCAACTATGGCTACACCTTC. Protein: CASSPSVGQSNYGYTF. The whole variable domain, remainder taken from reference TRBV14 and TRBJ1-2, is EAGVTQFPSHSVIEKGQTVTLRCDPISGHDNLYWYRRVMGKEIKFLLHFVKESKQDESGMPNNRFLAERTGGTYSTLKVQPAELEDSGVYFCASSPSVGQSNYGYTFGSGTRLTVV.

The chain is built from TRBV6-1 and TRBJ2-7; D is perhaps TRBD1 or TRBD2 (5 bases each). The CDR3 covers 11 residues. Germline CDR1 and CDR2: MNHNS and SASEGT. The V end was cut by 4 bases, the J end by 6 bases, with 7 bases between. The DNA for the CDR3 is TGTGCCAGCAGTGGGGGGATCGAGCAGTACGTC. This encodes CASSGGIEQYV.

The rearrangement joins TRBV19 to TRBJ1-5; TRBD1 agrees at 7 bases. This CDR3 region has 16 residues. The junction had 12 bases not matched to a gene; V was cut back by 3 bases and J by 7 bases. Germline CDR1 is LNHDA and CDR2 is SQIVND (reference sequence). The chain's CDR3 is CASSIPNRGFWQPQHF. The CDR3 nucleotides are TGTGCCAGTAGTATTCCTAACAGGGGATTTTGGCAGCCCCAGCATTTT. Full variable domain (outside the CDR3, taken from reference TRBV19 and TRBJ1-5): DGGITQSPKYLFRKEGQNVTLSCEQNLNHDAMYWYRQDPGQGLRLIYYSQIVNDFQKGDIAEGYSVSREKKESFPLTVTSAQKNPTAFYLCASSIPNRGFWQPQHFGDGTRLSIL.

This chain uses TRBV7-9 with TRBJ2-1; 8 bases align to TRBD2. The CDR3 is made up of 15 amino acids. Looked up from germline, CDR1 is SEHNR and CDR2 is FQNEAQ (reference sequence). Trimming at V came to 5 bases and at J to 9 bases, leaving 12 bases not matched to a gene. The CDR3 nucleotides read TGTGCCAGCAGCCCGGGGGGGAGGTGGTTCGGTGAGCAGTTCTTC. The encoded protein is CASSPGGRWFGEQFF.

This chain joins TRBV5-1 and TRBJ2-1; D gene uncertain. The germline V gene encodes CDR1 SGHRS and CDR2 YFSETQ. The CDR3 is 15 residues long. Trimming pared 2 bases from V and 7 bases from J, leaving 16 bases between. CDR3 nucleotide sequence: TGCGCCAGCAGCTTTGTCCCAGGTTTGGAGAATGAGCAGTTCTTC. It translates to CASSFVPGLENEQFF. Filled out from reference TRBV5-1 and TRBJ2-1, the complete variable domain reads KAGVTQTPRYLIKTRGQQVTLSCSPISGHRSVSWYQQTPGQGLQFLFEYFSETQRNKGNFPGRFSGRQFSNSRSEMNVSTLELGDSALYLCASSFVPGLENEQFFGPGTRLTVL.

The chain recombines TRBV5-1 with TRBJ2-3; D might be TRBD2 (7 bases). Germline assignment: CDR1 SGHRS and CDR2 YFSETQ. Deletions cut 0 bases from V and 6 bases from J, with 20 bases between. The length of the CDR3 is 17 residues. The chain's CDR3 is CASSLAPGGPYMDTQYF. For the CDR3, the DNA is TGCGCCAGCAGCTTGGCCCCGGGGGGCCCCTACATGGATACGCAGTATTTT.

The J gene is TRBJ1-1, the V gene TRBV6-5; TRBD1 matches 9 bases. CDR3 length: 15 amino acids. The ends lost 4 bases at V and 0 bases at J; junction bases unmatched: 3. Looked up from germline, CDR1 is MNHEY and CDR2 is SVGAGI. The CDR3 bases are TGTGCCAGCAGTTCGGACAGGGGTTTGAACACTGAAGCTTTCTTT. Protein product: CASSSDRGLNTEAFF.

This chain uses TRBV7-2 with TRBJ1-2, with D perhaps TRBD1 (5 bases). The CDR3 has 14 residues. V gave up 0 bases and J gave up 4 bases, with 9 bases separating them. Germline lookup yields CDR1 SGHTA and CDR2 FQGNSA. CDR3 in DNA: TGTGCCAGCAGCTTAGCCAGGGAGGGCTATGGCTACACCTTC. It is translated as CASSLAREGYGYTF.

The CDR3 loop reads CASSLRGNDRGRGYTF. Here the CDR3 DNA reads TGCGCCAGCAGCTTGCGGGGGAACGACAGGGGTCGGGGCTACACCTTC. The rearrangement uses TRBV5-1 and TRBJ1-2; 8 positions agree with TRBD1. The V gene's germline CDR1 is SGHRS and CDR2 YFSETQ. Unmatched junction bases numbered 13, after V lost 1 base and J lost 8 bases. The CDR3 covers 16 residues.

The rearrangement joins TRBV6-1 to TRBJ1-1, with D uncertain. The germline CDR1 and CDR2 sequences are MNHNS and SASEGT. Trimming pared 5 bases from V and 0 bases from J, leaving 13 bases between. The CDR3 loop spans 15 amino acids. CDR3 amino acids: CASSLRSSMNTEAFF. The CDR3 coding sequence is TGTGCCAGCAGTCTACGGTCCTCCATGAACACTGAAGCTTTCTTT.

V usage is TRBV27 and J usage is TRBJ2-2; D is possibly TRBD1 (6 bases). The CDR3 is made up of 16 amino acids. Germline CDR1 is MNHEY and CDR2 is SMNVEV (reference sequence). Between the trimmed V and J ends, which lost 9 bases and 1 base, there was a span of 18 bases. Here the CDR3 reads CASRLLQGLNTGELFF. DNA for the CDR3: TGTGCCAGTCGGTTACTACAGGGTTTGAACACCGGGGAGCTGTTTTTT.

This clone was observed a single time. The chain links TRBV2 to TRBJ1-1, with TRBD1 matching over 7 bases. The CDR3 totals 12 residues. V shed 7 bases, J shed 7 bases, and the junction held 6 bases outside the gene matches. Looked up from germline, CDR1 is SNHLY and CDR2 is FYNNEI. This chain's CDR3 is CASISDRSEAFF. CDR3 sequence (DNA): TGTGCCAGCATCTCGGACAGGAGTGAAGCTTTCTTT.

V is TRBV7-8 and J is TRBJ2-2, with D uncertain. Germline values: CDR1 SGHVS, CDR2 FQNEAQ. The CDR3 runs 15 residues. Trimming took off 1 base at V and 4 bases at J, with 10 bases between the two ends. CDR3 residues: CASSLGGIATGELFF. CDR3 nucleotides: TGTGCCAGCAGCTTAGGTGGGATCGCCACCGGGGAGCTGTTTTTT. Based on the CDR3 plus reference TRBV7-8 and TRBJ2-2, the full variable domain is GAGVSQSPRYKVAKRGQDVALRCDPISGHVSLFWYQQALGQGPEFLTYFQNEAQLDKSGLPSDRFFAERPEGSVSTLKIQRTQQEDSAVYLCASSLGGIATGELFFGEGSRLTVL.

This clone was observed a few times. V is TRBV7-9 and J is TRBJ1-1; D possibly corresponds to TRBD1 (5 bases). The V end lost 0 bases, the J end lost 6 bases, and 8 bases lay between the germline ends. CDR1 and CDR2 (germline): SEHNR, FQNEAQ (reference sequence). The CDR3 runs to 13 residues. DNA of the CDR3: TGTGCCAGCAGCTTAGCGCCGGGGCCTGAAGCTTTCTTT. This sequence encodes CASSLAPGPEAFF.

The genes are TRBV7-8 and TRBJ1-1; 9 bases align to TRBD1. The V and J ends lost 5 bases and 5 bases, in that order; junction bases with no gene match: 9. Germline V gene data show CDR1 as SGHVS and CDR2 as FQNEAQ. The CDR3 sequence is 15 residues long. Here the CDR3 reads CASSPYRGQETEAFF. For the CDR3, the DNA is TGTGCCAGCAGCCCCTACAGGGGGCAGGAGACTGAAGCTTTCTTT.

The rearrangement links TRBV10-3 to TRBJ2-3; 10 nucleotides agree with TRBD2. The length of the CDR3 is 14 residues. Germline V lookup: CDR1 ENHRY, CDR2 SYGVKD. The ends lost 8 bases at V and 3 bases at J; junction bases unmatched: 5. The CDR3 region is CAIGASGSTDTQYF. CDR3 nucleotides: TGTGCCATCGGCGCTAGCGGGAGTACAGATACGCAGTATTTT.

This chain connects TRBV18 to TRBJ1-2; TRBD1 is a possible D gene (5 bases). The CDR3 consists of 15 residues. CDR1 is KGHSH, CDR2 LQKENI, per germline. Between the trimmed V and J ends, which lost 8 bases and 0 bases, there was a span of 16 bases. CDR3 nucleotide sequence: TGTGCCAGCGTCCCGATGAGGGGTACTAACTATGGCTACACCTTC. Translation: CASVPMRGTNYGYTF.

This chain joins TRBV7-5 and TRBJ1-2. TRBV7-5 is a pseudogene locus. This CDR3 has 14 amino acids. The chain's CDR3 is CVPCSGTINYGYTF. The CDR3 nucleotides read TGTGTCCCCTGCAGTGGAACGATTAACTATGGCTACACCTTC.

This sequence joins TRBV5-4 and TRBJ2-7, with TRBD2 matching over 8 bases. Germline values: CDR1 SGHNT, CDR2 YYREEE (reference sequence). This CDR3 contains 15 residues. The junction had 5 bases not matched to a gene; V was cut back by 3 bases and J by 0 bases. The CDR3: CASSSRGRPSYEQYF. CDR3 coding DNA: TGTGCCAGCAGCTCCCGCGGGAGGCCCTCCTACGAGCAGTACTTC.

The chain has TRBV7-8 and TRBJ1-2; no clear D. Germline values: CDR1 SGHVS, CDR2 FQNEAQ. V was trimmed by 1 base and J by 8 bases, leaving 8 bases between them. CDR3 size: 12 residues. The CDR3 DNA reads TGTGCCAGCAGCTTAGGTGGTGGGGGCTACACCTTC. Its translation is CASSLGGGGYTF.

The chain carries TRBV7-9 and TRBJ1-4, with D perhaps matching TRBD1 (6 bases). V lost 5 bases and J 2 bases, leaving 15 bases between the germline ends. The CDR3 has 16 residues. The germline gives CDR1 SEHNR, CDR2 FQNEAQ (reference sequence). The CDR3 nucleotides are TGTGCCAGCAGCCCCAGGGGAGTGGTTACTAATGAAAAACTGTTTTTT. Its protein is CASSPRGVVTNEKLFF.